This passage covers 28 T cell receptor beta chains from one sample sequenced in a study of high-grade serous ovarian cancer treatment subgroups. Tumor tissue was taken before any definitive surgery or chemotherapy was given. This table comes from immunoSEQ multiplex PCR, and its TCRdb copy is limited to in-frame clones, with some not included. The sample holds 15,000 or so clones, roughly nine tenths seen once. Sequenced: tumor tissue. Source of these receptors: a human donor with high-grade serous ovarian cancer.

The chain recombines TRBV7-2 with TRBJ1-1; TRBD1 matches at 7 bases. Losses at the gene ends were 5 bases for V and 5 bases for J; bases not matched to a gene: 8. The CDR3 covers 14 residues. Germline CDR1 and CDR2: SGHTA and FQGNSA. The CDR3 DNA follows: TGTGCCAGCAGCAGTAACAGGGGAAGGACTGAAGCTTTCTTT. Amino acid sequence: CASSSNRGRTEAFF.

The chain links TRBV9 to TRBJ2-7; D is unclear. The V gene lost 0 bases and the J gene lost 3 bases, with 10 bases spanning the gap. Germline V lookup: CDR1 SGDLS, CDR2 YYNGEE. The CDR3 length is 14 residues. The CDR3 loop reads CASSVGLQNYEQYF. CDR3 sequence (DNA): TGTGCCAGCAGCGTAGGTCTACAGAACTACGAGCAGTACTTC.

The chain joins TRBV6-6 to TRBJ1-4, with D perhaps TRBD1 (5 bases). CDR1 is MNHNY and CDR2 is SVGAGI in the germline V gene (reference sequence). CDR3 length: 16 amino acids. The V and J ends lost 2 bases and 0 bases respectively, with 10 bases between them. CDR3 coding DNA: TGTGCCAGCAGTTACAGGCAGGGTGCAACTAATGAAAAACTGTTTTTT. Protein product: CASSYRQGATNEKLFF.

The CDR3 DNA reads TGTGCCAGCAGCGAGGGACAACTTAGCAATCAGCCCCAGCATTTT. It yields the protein CASSEGQLSNQPQHF. The chain joins TRBV6-6 to TRBJ1-5; tentative D call: TRBD1 (6 bases). The CDR3 consists of 15 residues. Germline V lookup: CDR1 MNHNY, CDR2 SVGAGI (reference sequence). Trimming pared 6 bases from V and 0 bases from J, leaving 12 bases between.

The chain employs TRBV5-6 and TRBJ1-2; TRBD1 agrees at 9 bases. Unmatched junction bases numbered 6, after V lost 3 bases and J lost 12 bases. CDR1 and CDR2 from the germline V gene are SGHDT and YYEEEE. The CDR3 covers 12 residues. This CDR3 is CASSSGQGLDTF. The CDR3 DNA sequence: TGTGCCAGCAGCTCGGGACAGGGCCTAGACACCTTC.

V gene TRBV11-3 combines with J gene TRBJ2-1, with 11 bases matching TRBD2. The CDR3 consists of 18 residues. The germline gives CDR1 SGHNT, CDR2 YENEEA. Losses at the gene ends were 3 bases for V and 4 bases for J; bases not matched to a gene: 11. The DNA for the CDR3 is TGTGCCAGCAGCTTCTCTCCGACTAGCGGGGTGAATTACAATGAGCAGTTCTTC. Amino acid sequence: CASSFSPTSGVNYNEQFF. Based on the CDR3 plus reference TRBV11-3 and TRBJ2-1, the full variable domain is EAGVVQSPRYKIIEKKQPVAFWCNPISGHNTLYWYLQNLGQGPELLIRYENEEAVDDSQLPKDRFSAERLKGVDSTLKIQPAELGDSAVYLCASSFSPTSGVNYNEQFFGPGTRLTVL.

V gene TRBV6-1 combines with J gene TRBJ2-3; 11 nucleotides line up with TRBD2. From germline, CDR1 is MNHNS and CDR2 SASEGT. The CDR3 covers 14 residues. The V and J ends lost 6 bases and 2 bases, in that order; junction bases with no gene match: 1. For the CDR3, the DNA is TGTGCCAGCAGGACTAGCGGGACCACAGATACGCAGTATTTT. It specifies CASRTSGTTDTQYF.

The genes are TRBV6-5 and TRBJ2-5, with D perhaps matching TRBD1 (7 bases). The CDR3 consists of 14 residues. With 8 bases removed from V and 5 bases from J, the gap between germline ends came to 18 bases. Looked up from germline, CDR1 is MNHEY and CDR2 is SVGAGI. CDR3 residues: CASGDPGGWETQYF. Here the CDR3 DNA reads TGTGCCAGCGGGGACCCAGGGGGGTGGGAGACCCAGTACTTC.

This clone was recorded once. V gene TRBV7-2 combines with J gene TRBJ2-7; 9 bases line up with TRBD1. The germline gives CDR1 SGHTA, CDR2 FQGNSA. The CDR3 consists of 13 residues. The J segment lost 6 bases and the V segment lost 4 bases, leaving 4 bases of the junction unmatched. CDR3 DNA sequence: TGTGCCAGCAGCTCCGACAGGGGGGGCGAGCAGTACTTC. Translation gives CASSSDRGGEQYF.

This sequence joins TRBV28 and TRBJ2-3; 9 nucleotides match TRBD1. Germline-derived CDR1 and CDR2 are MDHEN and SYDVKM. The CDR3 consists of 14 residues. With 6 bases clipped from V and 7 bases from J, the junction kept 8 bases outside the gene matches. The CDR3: CASRSTGTGNTQYF. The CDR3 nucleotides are TGTGCCAGCAGAAGCACCGGGACAGGGAATACGCAGTATTTT. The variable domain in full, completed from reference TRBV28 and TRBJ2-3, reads DVKVTQSSRYLVKRTGEKVFLECVQDMDHENMFWYRQDPGLGLRLIYFSYDVKMKEKGDIPEGYSVSREKKERFSLILESASTNQTSMYLCASRSTGTGNTQYFGPGTRLTVL.

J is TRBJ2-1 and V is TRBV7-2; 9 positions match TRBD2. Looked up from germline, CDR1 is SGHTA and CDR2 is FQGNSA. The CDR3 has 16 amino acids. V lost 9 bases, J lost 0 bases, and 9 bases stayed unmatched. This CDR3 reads CASAESGGRSYNEQFF. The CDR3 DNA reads TGTGCCAGTGCGGAAAGCGGGGGGCGCTCCTACAATGAGCAGTTCTTC.

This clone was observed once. The CDR3 nucleotides read TGCGCCAGCAGCTTGTCGGGGGCGACATCCTACGAGCAGTACTTC. This encodes CASSLSGATSYEQYF. This rearrangement joins TRBV5-1 to TRBJ2-7; tentatively, D is TRBD1 or TRBD2 (6 bases each). V was shortened by 1 base and J by 1 base, with 12 bases between the two germline ends. CDR1 SGHRS and CDR2 YFSETQ come from the germline V gene. The CDR3 is 15 residues long.

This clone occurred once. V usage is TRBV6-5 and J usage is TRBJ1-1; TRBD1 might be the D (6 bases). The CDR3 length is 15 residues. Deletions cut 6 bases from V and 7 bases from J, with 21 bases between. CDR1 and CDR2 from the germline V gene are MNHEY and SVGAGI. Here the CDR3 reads CASSPTTGSGFEAFF. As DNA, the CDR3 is TGTGCCAGCAGCCCCACGACAGGTTCGGGGTTTGAAGCTTTCTTT.

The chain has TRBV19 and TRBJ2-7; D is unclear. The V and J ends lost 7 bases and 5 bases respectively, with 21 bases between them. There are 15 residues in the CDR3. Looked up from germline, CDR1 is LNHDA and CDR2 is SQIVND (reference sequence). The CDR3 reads CASISSTGPQDEQYF. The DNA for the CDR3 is TGTGCCAGTATCTCCTCGACCGGGCCTCAAGACGAGCAGTACTTC.

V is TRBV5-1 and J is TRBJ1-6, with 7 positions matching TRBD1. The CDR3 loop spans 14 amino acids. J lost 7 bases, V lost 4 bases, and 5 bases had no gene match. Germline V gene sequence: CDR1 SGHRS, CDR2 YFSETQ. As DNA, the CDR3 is TGCGCCAGCAGCCAAGGACAGGCCAATTCACCCCTCCACTTT. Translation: CASSQGQANSPLHF.

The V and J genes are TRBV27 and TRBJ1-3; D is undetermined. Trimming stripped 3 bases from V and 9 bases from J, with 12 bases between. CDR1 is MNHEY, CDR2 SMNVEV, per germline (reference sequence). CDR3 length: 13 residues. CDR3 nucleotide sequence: TGTGCCAGCAGTTTTGGAGATTTAGGCACCATATATTTT. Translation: CASSFGDLGTIYF.

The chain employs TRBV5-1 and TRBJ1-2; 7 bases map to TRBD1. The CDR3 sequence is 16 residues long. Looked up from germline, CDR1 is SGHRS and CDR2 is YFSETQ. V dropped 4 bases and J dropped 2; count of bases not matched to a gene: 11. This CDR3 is CASSQNPGTVNYGYTF. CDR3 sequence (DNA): TGCGCCAGCAGCCAAAATCCCGGGACAGTGAACTATGGCTACACCTTC.

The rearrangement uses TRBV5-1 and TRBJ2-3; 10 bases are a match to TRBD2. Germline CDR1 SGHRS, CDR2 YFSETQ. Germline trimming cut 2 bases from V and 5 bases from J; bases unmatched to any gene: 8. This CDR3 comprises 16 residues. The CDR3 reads CASSFGSGGAKDTQYF. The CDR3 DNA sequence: TGCGCCAGCAGCTTTGGGAGCGGGGGGGCCAAAGATACGCAGTATTTT.

CDR3 residues: CASSSFYEQYF. CDR3 in DNA: TGTGCCAGCAGTTCCTTCTACGAGCAGTACTTC. The V and J genes are TRBV28 and TRBJ2-7, with D unclear. CDR1 MDHEN and CDR2 SYDVKM come from the germline V gene. The CDR3 is made up of 11 amino acids. V gave up 4 bases and J gave up 3 bases, with 4 bases separating them.

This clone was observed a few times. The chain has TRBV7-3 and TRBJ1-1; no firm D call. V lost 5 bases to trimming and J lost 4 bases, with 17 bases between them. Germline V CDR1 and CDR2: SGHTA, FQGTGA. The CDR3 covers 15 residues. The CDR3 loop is CASSPYPGQGTEAFF. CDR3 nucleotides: TGTGCCAGCAGCCCATACCCGGGCCAAGGCACTGAAGCTTTCTTT.

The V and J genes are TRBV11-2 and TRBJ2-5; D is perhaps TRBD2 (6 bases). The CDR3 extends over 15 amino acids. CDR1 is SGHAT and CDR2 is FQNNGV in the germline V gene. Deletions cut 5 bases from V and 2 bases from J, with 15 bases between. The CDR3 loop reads CASSLSGREQETQYF. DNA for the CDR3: TGTGCCAGCAGCCTTAGCGGTAGGGAACAAGAGACCCAGTACTTC.

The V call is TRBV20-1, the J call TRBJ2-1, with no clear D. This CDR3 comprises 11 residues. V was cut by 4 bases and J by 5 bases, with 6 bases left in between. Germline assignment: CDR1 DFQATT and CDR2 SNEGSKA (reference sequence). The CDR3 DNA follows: TGCAGTGCTAACCGGAACAATGAGCAGTTCTTC. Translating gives CSANRNNEQFF.

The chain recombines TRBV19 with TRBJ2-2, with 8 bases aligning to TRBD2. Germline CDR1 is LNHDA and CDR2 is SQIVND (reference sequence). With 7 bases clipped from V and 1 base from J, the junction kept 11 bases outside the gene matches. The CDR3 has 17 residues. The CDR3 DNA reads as TGTGCCAGTACCCTGTCCCTACTAGCGGAGAACACCGGGGAGCTGTTTTTT. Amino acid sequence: CASTLSLLAENTGELFF. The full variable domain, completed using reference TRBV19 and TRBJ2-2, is DGGITQSPKYLFRKEGQNVTLSCEQNLNHDAMYWYRQDPGQGLRLIYYSQIVNDFQKGDIAEGYSVSREKKESFPLTVTSAQKNPTAFYLCASTLSLLAENTGELFFGEGSRLTVL.

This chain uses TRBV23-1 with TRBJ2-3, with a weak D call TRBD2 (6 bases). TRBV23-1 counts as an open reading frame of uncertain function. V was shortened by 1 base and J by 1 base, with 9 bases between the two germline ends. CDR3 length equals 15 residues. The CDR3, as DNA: TGCGCCAGCAGTCAATGCACGGGGGGCACAGATACGCAGTATTTT. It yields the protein CASSQCTGGTDTQYF.

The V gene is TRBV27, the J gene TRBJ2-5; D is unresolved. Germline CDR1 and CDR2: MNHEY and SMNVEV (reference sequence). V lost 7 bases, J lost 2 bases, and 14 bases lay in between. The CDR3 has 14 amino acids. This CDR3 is CASTPSGVQETQYF. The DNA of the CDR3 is TGTGCCAGCACCCCTAGTGGGGTACAAGAGACCCAGTACTTC.

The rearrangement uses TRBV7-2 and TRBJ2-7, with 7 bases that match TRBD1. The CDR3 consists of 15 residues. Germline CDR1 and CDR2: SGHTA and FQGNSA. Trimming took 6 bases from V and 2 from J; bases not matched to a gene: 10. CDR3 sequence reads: CASRVTGESAYEQYF. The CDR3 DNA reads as TGTGCCAGCAGAGTCACAGGGGAATCGGCCTACGAGCAGTACTTC.

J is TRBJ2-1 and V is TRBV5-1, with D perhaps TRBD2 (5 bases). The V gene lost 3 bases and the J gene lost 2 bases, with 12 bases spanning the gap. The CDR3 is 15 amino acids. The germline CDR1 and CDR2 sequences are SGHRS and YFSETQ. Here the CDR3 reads CASSSKRKAYNEQFF. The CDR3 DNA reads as TGCGCCAGCAGCTCAAAGCGGAAAGCCTACAATGAGCAGTTCTTC.

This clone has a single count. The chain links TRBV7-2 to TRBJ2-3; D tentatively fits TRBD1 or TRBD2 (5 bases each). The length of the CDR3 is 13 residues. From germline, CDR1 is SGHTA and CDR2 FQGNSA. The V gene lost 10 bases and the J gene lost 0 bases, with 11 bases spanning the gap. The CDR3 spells CATGRASTDTQYF. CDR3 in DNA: TGTGCCACGGGGCGAGCTAGCACAGATACGCAGTATTTT.